This is a list of T cell receptor beta chains from one sample in a study of beta chain features in type 1 diabetes. Clones were sequenced by immunoSEQ multiplex PCR, and TCRdb holds only the in-frame ones, with some missing. The sample lists some 230,000 clones, more than 9% seen once, with 0.034% in the top ten. Sequencing was performed on naive CD4+ T cells from blood. These receptors were taken from a woman aged 18-30 years in good health. The CDR3 runs from the conserved cysteine through the conserved F or W. A D gene is named only where the DNA matches it firmly. Clone size is given for some rows only: seen once, a few or many times, or a class if the clone is expanded.

d_call,j_call,clone_size,v_call,cdr3_nt,cdr3_aa
NA,TRBJ1-5,NA,TRBV30,TGTGCCTGGGGACCAGGGTCAAATCAGCCCCAGCATTTT,CAWGPGSNQPQHF
TRBD1,TRBJ1-3,NA,TRBV7-9,TGTGCCAGCAGCTTAGCAGAGGGACAGGGGGCAAACACCATATATTTT,CASSLAEGQGANTIYF
TRBD2,TRBJ2-1,NA,TRBV9,TGTGCCAGCAGCGGAGGCGGGAGCTCCAATGAGCAGTTCTTC,CASSGGGSSNEQFF
NA,TRBJ2-5,few,TRBV27,TGTGCCAGCAGAATGCTCGTGACTAGTGGCAGGGTAGAGACCCAGTACTTC,CASRMLVTSGRVETQYF
TRBD1,TRBJ1-1,few,TRBV7-3,TGTGCCAGCAGCCAGGCAGGGGGCGTGAACACTGAAGCTTTCTTT,CASSQAGGVNTEAFF
NA,TRBJ2-3,NA,TRBV15,TGTGCCACCAGCAGAATCCCCCTGGGCAGTAGCACAGATACGCAGTATTTT,CATSRIPLGSSTDTQYF
NA,TRBJ1-4,NA,TRBV5-8,TGTGCCAGCAGCTTGTATCAGGGCACTGCGGAAAAACTGTTTTTT,CASSLYQGTAEKLFF
NA,TRBJ1-5,NA,TRBV6-1,TGTGCCAGCAGTGAGGTACTAAATCAGCCCCAGCATTTT,CASSEVLNQPQHF
TRBD1,TRBJ1-1,NA,TRBV19,TGTGCCAGTAGTATCGGGACAGGGGGGAAGAACACTGAAGCTTTCTTT,CASSIGTGGKNTEAFF
NA,TRBJ1-2,NA,TRBV19,TGTGCCAGTAGTATCGGGGGGCCTGGCTACACCTTC,CASSIGGPGYTF
NA,TRBJ1-1,NA,TRBV10-2,TGCGCCAGCAGTGAGATCGGGGGTAGGGACACTGAAGCTTTCTTT,CASSEIGGRDTEAFF
NA,TRBJ1-1,few,TRBV5-4,TGTGCCAGCAGCAAATTTCAGGTACTCATGAACACTGAAGCTTTCTTT,CASSKFQVLMNTEAFF
NA,TRBJ2-2,NA,TRBV2,TGTGCCAGCAGTGAGTCCGCCGGGGAGCTGTTTTTT,CASSESAGELFF
NA,TRBJ2-2,NA,TRBV5-1,TGCGCCAGCACCCTTCGAGGGATTCCCACCGGGGAGCTGTTTTTT,CASTLRGIPTGELFF
TRBD2,TRBJ2-7,few,TRBV6-5,TGTGCCAGCAGCCGCGGGGGCGAGCAGTACTTC,CASSRGGEQYF
TRBD2,TRBJ2-1,NA,TRBV5-1,TGCGCCAGCAGCTCCGGACTAGATTACAATGAGCAGTTCTTC,CASSSGLDYNEQFF
NA,TRBJ1-4,NA,TRBV7-8,TGTGCCAGCAGCTTAGGTATCGAAAAACTGTTTTTT,CASSLGIEKLFF
NA,TRBJ1-6,few,TRBV30,TGTGCCTGGAGTGGGCAGATTTATAATTCACCCCTCCACTTT,CAWSGQIYNSPLHF
TRBD2,TRBJ2-1,NA,TRBV5-4,TGTGCCAGCAGCTTGGGTGGTAGCGGGGGGCCCGATGAGCAGTTCTTC,CASSLGGSGGPDEQFF
TRBD2,TRBJ2-5,NA,TRBV10-2,TGCGCCAGCAGTGAGCTCGGGGGGGCTTGGGAGACCCAGTACTTC,CASSELGGAWETQYF
NA,TRBJ2-7,NA,TRBV7-9,TGTGCCACTGAGGCGGCAGGGGTCTCCTACGAGCAGTACTTC,CATEAAGVSYEQYF
NA,TRBJ2-4,NA,TRBV6-5,TGTGCCAGCCACGGGAACGGATTAGCCAAAAACATTCAGTACTTC,CASHGNGLAKNIQYF